The source of this TCR beta chain is a study of blood T cell repertoires in COVID-19. Background on the study: The United States, Italy and Spain were the sources of the acute and convalescent COVID-19 samples. PBMCs, B-cell-depleted T cells, or T cells provided the cDNA or gDNA that made up the material.

The germline V gene has CDR1 SQVTM and CDR2 ANQGSEA. This CDR3 contains 13 residues. Trimming removed 3 bases at V and 3 bases at J, with 9 bases between. In the study's own analysis: Researchers report that nucleated cell counts were estimated from reference gene primer amplification. Some clones are missing from TCRdb's copy, which holds only in-frame ones; the method was immunoSEQ multiplex PCR. V, J and clone size reflect that table, while D and trimming were determined from the DNA. The data show under 45,000 clones, about 83% seen once. This chain connects TRBV29-1 to TRBJ2-4; D is unresolved. The clonotype originates from an elderly woman with active or convalescent COVID-19. Material for sequencing was peripheral blood. The DNA for the CDR3 is TGCAGCGTTGAGGGCCAGAACAAAAACATTCAGTACTTC. Its protein is CSVEGQNKNIQYF. The entire variable domain, with the rest obtained from reference TRBV29-1 and TRBJ2-4, is as follows: SAVISQKPSRDICQRGTSLTIQCQVDSQVTMMFWYRQQPGQSLTLIATANQGSEATYESGFVIDKFPISRPNLTFSTLTVSNMSPEDSSIYLCSVEGQNKNIQYFGAGTRLSVL.